This TCR beta chain was identified during a study of human T cells and chemical hapten exposure. Study-wide context: Mostly female, the patients presented with alopecia areata, totalis or universalis. Study results and caveats: A positive correlation with patch test score was found for PT1 expanded TCR counts. Expanded TCRs produced significantly more large CDR3 similarity clusters than controls did.

Time point denoted: patch test 1, 2 weeks after DPC sensitization. Treatment described: therapeutic diphenylcyclopropenone sensitization with weekly scalp DPC. This clonotype was seen more than once but under ten times. Its antigen is unknown. Germline V gives CDR1 SGHRS, CDR2 YFSETQ. V was cut by 5 bases and J by 3 bases, with 17 bases left in between. CDR3 length: 15 residues. Per the original data handling: Per sample, the median was around 96,000 TCRs, with values from about 24,000 to 680,000. In TCRdb, the RACE reads were re-called with MiXCR into one record per CDR3 protein. It is TCRdb's table, rather than the study itself, that gives the V and J calls and clone size. This sample has approximately 340,000 distinct CDR3 sequences, with 6% to 8.5% found just once.

The clonotype was recovered from a woman between 18 and 30 years old with alopecia areata. Some clones in this sample may be carry-over from other donors' samples. The V and J genes are TRBV5-1 and TRBJ1-2, with TRBD1 as a possible D gene (5 bases). The sample in question was whole blood, obtained in connection with sensitization to the hapten diphenylcyclopropenone (DPC). The DNA for the CDR3 is TGCGCCAGCAGATGGACCGGGACGCCGGACTATGGCTACACCTTC. Amino acid sequence: CASRWTGTPDYGYTF. The whole variable domain, remainder taken from reference TRBV5-1 and TRBJ1-2, is KAGVTQTPRYLIKTRGQQVTLSCSPISGHRSVSWYQQTPGQGLQFLFEYFSETQRNKGNFPGRFSGRQFSNSRSEMNVSTLELGDSALYLCASRWTGTPDYGYTFGSGTRLTVV.